The rows below give T cell receptor beta chains drawn from one sample of a study of T cell responses to AZD1222 COVID-19 vaccine. The table came from immunoSEQ multiplex PCR; TCRdb's copy has only in-frame clones and leaves some out. The sample holds 150,000 to 200,000 clones; approximately 91% are singletons and the top ten take 1% to 1.5%. Sequenced here: peripheral blood, sampled 28 days after the second AZD1222 dose. These receptors all stem from an adult who received the AZD1222 COVID-19 vaccine. CDR3s include the opening cysteine and the closing phenylalanine or tryptophan. The D gene is left open where the match is weak. Rows may omit the clone size; those that give it use once, few, many or a size class.

J | V | D | size | CDR3 | DNA
TRBJ2-2 | TRBV2 | TRBD1 | NA | CASRFETGGWGELFF | TGTGCCAGCAGATTCGAGACAGGGGGTTGGGGGGAGCTGTTTTTT
TRBJ1-2 | TRBV6-6 | NA | NA | CASSYDTGPNYGYTF | TGTGCCAGCAGTTACGACACAGGGCCGAACTATGGCTACACCTTC
TRBJ2-2 | TRBV5-1 | NA | NA | CASSLGIDRTGELFF | TGCGCCAGCAGCTTGGGGATCGACAGGACCGGGGAGCTGTTTTTT
TRBJ2-1 | TRBV19 | NA | NA | CASGGRQAGLFF | TGTGCCAGTGGGGGGCGACAGGCGGGTCTGTTCTTC
TRBJ1-4 | TRBV15 | NA | NA | CATVRGFGSTNEKLFF | TGTGCCACCGTACGCGGGTTCGGGAGTACTAATGAAAAACTGTTTTTT
TRBJ1-5 | TRBV27 | NA | NA | CASGFTGGSNQPQHF | TGTGCCAGCGGCTTTACAGGTGGAAGCAATCAGCCCCAGCATTTT
TRBJ1-3 | TRBV28 | NA | NA | CASSLPGASGNTIYF | TGTGCCAGCAGTTTGCCGGGGGCCTCTGGAAACACCATATATTTT
TRBJ2-7 | TRBV9 | TRBD1 | NA | CASSVDRGAYEQYF | TGTGCCAGCAGCGTAGACAGGGGAGCGTACGAGCAGTACTTC
TRBJ2-7 | TRBV7-9 | NA | NA | CASSSRFSSYEQYF | TGTGCCAGCAGCTCCCGGTTCAGCTCCTACGAGCAGTACTTC
TRBJ1-5 | TRBV6-6 | NA | NA | CASSWTNQPQHF | TGTGCCAGCAGTTGGACCAATCAGCCCCAGCATTTT
TRBJ2-7 | TRBV5-6 | NA | NA | CASSPRDKNLYEQYF | TGTGCCAGCAGCCCCCGGGACAAGAACCTTTACGAGCAGTACTTC
TRBJ1-5 | TRBV16 | TRBD1 | NA | CASSQATGGKPQHF | TGTGCCAGCAGCCAGGCGACAGGGGGGAAGCCCCAGCATTTT
TRBJ2-1 | TRBV28 | TRBD2 | NA | CASRWLAGTNEQFF | TGTGCCAGCAGGTGGCTAGCGGGAACCAATGAGCAGTTCTTC
TRBJ1-2 | TRBV14 | NA | NA | CASSQALGRGYGYTF | TGTGCCAGCAGCCAAGCCCTAGGCAGGGGATATGGCTACACCTTC
TRBJ1-2 | TRBV6-2/TRBV6-3 | NA | NA | CASSRMGNGLDGYTF | TGTGCCAGCAGCCGAATGGGGAACGGACTCGATGGCTACACCTTC
TRBJ1-3 | TRBV27 | NA | few | CASSITHSGNTIYF | TGTGCCAGCAGTATAACCCACTCTGGAAACACCATATATTTT
TRBJ2-7 | TRBV7-9 | TRBD1 | NA | CASSPPWTGDYEQYF | TGTGCCAGCAGCCCCCCCTGGACAGGAGATTACGAGCAGTACTTC
TRBJ1-1 | TRBV5-8 | NA | NA | CASRINTEAFF | TGTGCCAGCAGGATAAACACTGAAGCTTTCTTT
TRBJ1-2 | TRBV3-1/TRBV3-2 | TRBD1 | NA | CASSRGQGANGYGYTF | TGTGCCAGCAGCCGGGGGCAGGGGGCGAACGGCTATGGCTACACCTTC
TRBJ2-3 | TRBV2 | TRBD2 | once | CASSRKTSLLTSTDTQYF | TGTGCCAGCAGCCGCAAGACTAGCTTACTTACTAGCACAGATACGCAGTATTTT
TRBJ2-3 | TRBV12-3/TRBV12-4 | NA | NA | CASSLISDTQYF | TGTGCCAGCAGTTTGATCTCAGATACGCAGTATTTT
TRBJ2-7 | TRBV27 | TRBD1 | NA | CASSLDRGLEQYF | TGTGCCAGCAGTTTAGACAGGGGGCTCGAGCAGTACTTC
TRBJ2-7 | TRBV5-8 | NA | NA | CASSPGLPAYEQYF | TGTGCCAGCAGCCCGGGACTTCCCGCCTACGAGCAGTACTTC
TRBJ2-1 | TRBV6-2/TRBV6-3 | TRBD2 | NA | CASSKVGGGTSVMNEQFF | TGTGCCAGCAGCAAAGTCGGCGGAGGGACTAGCGTTATGAATGAGCAGTTCTTC
TRBJ2-1 | TRBV11-2 | TRBD1 | NA | CASCESGTGAYNEQFF | TGTGCCAGCTGCGAATCCGGGACAGGGGCCTACAATGAGCAGTTCTTC
TRBJ1-2 | TRBV5-1 | NA | NA | CASSSGTIGVYGYTF | TGCGCCAGCAGCTCCGGGACAATTGGGGTTTATGGCTACACCTTC
TRBJ2-3 | TRBV15 | NA | NA | CATSSNRDSTDTQYF | TGTGCCACCAGCAGTAACCGGGACAGCACAGATACGCAGTATTTT
TRBJ1-2 | TRBV15 | TRBD1 | NA | CATSTSRDRSLGRFGYTF | TGTGCCACCAGCACCTCCCGGGACAGAAGTCTCGGTCGATTTGGCTACACCTTC
TRBJ1-1 | TRBV9 | TRBD1 | NA | CASSASPGQGVTEAFF | TGTGCCAGCAGCGCCTCGCCGGGACAGGGGGTCACTGAAGCTTTCTTT
TRBJ1-5 | TRBV7-2 | NA | NA | CASSLVIGTNQPQHF | TGTGCCAGCAGCTTAGTTATAGGGACCAATCAGCCCCAGCATTTT
TRBJ1-4 | TRBV5-4 | NA | NA | CASSAREDHEKLFF | TGTGCCAGCAGCGCCCGGGAAGACCATGAAAAACTGTTTTTT
TRBJ1-2 | TRBV2 | NA | NA | CASRENNILSEGQGYGYTF | TGTGCCAGCAGGGAGAATAACATCTTATCTGAGGGGCAGGGCTATGGCTACACCTTC
TRBJ2-5 | TRBV3-1/TRBV3-2 | TRBD1 | NA | CASSHRDRALQETQYF | TGTGCCAGCAGCCACCGGGACAGGGCCTTACAAGAGACCCAGTACTTC
TRBJ2-7 | TRBV28 | TRBD1 | NA | CASSSAGTGPYEQYF | TGTGCCAGCAGTTCGGCCGGGACAGGGCCCTACGAGCAGTACTTC
TRBJ1-4 | TRBV5-1 | NA | NA | CASSLPSGDEKLFF | TGCGCCAGCAGCTTGCCCAGTGGGGATGAAAAACTGTTTTTT
TRBJ2-5 | TRBV9 | TRBD2 | NA | CASSDREGLAMETQYF | TGTGCCAGCAGCGACAGGGAGGGACTAGCGATGGAGACCCAGTACTTC
TRBJ2-7 | TRBV15 | NA | NA | CATSRDLGEHSYEQYF | TGTGCCACCAGCAGAGATCTGGGCGAACACTCCTACGAGCAGTACTTC
TRBJ2-3 | TRBV3-1/TRBV3-2 | TRBD2 | NA | CASSQVLRASGGTDTQYF | TGTGCCAGCAGCCAAGTCCTAAGGGCTAGCGGGGGGACAGATACGCAGTATTTT